Below, 4 T cell receptor beta chains from the same sample are listed, as sequenced in a study of cytomegalovirus exposure and HLA in healthy donors. A multiplex PCR was run with 60 Vbeta primers and 13 Jbeta primers. Measured with immunoSEQ multiplex PCR; TCRdb has only the in-frame clones, and not every one. The top ten hold 2% to 3% of the sample, which has 310,000 or so clones, 80% to 90% seen once. Sequenced sample: PBMCs. These receptors were collected from a woman aged 18-29 years in good health and CMV-seronegative.

The V gene is TRBV4-2, the J gene TRBJ2-7, with 9 bases matching TRBD1. Germline CDR1 reads LGHNA; CDR2 reads YNFKEQ. V lost 3 bases and J lost 2; bases outside the gene matches: 8. The CDR3 covers 16 residues. This CDR3 is CASSQGQGPLAYEQYF. CDR3 nucleotides: TGTGCCAGCAGCCAGGGACAGGGCCCTTTGGCCTACGAGCAGTACTTC.

The chain carries TRBV2 and TRBJ1-1; TRBD1 might be the D (6 bases). CDR3 length equals 11 residues. V lost 2 bases and J 11 bases, leaving 9 bases between the germline ends. Germline-derived CDR1 and CDR2 are SNHLY and FYNNEI. CDR3 coding DNA: TGTGCCAGCAGTGAAAACAGGGCGGCTTTCTTT. This gives the protein CASSENRAAFF.

The rearrangement joins TRBV5-1 to TRBJ1-2; 7 nucleotides agree with TRBD1. The V gene's germline CDR1 is SGHRS and CDR2 YFSETQ. V was clipped by 4 bases and J by 1 base; unmatched bases: 10. CDR3 length: 16 residues. Here the CDR3 reads CASSHSRQGVNYGYTF. In nucleotides, the CDR3 is TGCGCCAGCAGCCACAGCCGGCAGGGGGTTAACTATGGCTACACCTTC. Full variable domain (rest looked up from reference TRBV5-1 and TRBJ1-2): KAGVTQTPRYLIKTRGQQVTLSCSPISGHRSVSWYQQTPGQGLQFLFEYFSETQRNKGNFPGRFSGRQFSNSRSEMNVSTLELGDSALYLCASSHSRQGVNYGYTFGSGTRLTVV.

The chain joins TRBV7-9 to TRBJ2-5; TRBD2 agrees at 7 bases. The length of the CDR3 is 14 residues. Trimming removed 1 base from V and 5 bases from J; junction bases left unmatched: 4. Germline values: CDR1 SEHNR, CDR2 FQNEAQ (reference sequence). CDR3 sequence (DNA): TGTGCCAGCAGCTTAGTGGGGGGGTGGGAGACCCAGTACTTC. This sequence encodes CASSLVGGWETQYF.